A selection of T cell receptor beta chains follows, all from one sample in a study of cytomegalovirus exposure and HLA in healthy donors. TCRdb's copy holds only in-frame clones and misses some; the assay was immunoSEQ multiplex PCR. The repertoire includes 200,000 to 250,000 clones, 77% of them detected once, and roughly 2.5% sits in the top ten. The specimen sequenced was PBMCs. The receptor source for this set is an older woman in good health and CMV-seropositive. The CDR3 runs from the conserved cysteine through the conserved F or W. D genes are given only for firm matches. The size entry is marked missing in some rows and otherwise reads once, few, many or a size class.

d_gene: TRBD1; v_gene: TRBV5-1; j_gene: TRBJ2-6; len: 18; abundance: .; CDR3aa: CASSLPTGGISGANVLTF; CDR3nt: TGCGCCAGCAGCCTACCGACAGGGGGGATCTCTGGGGCCAACGTCCTGACTTTC
d_gene: .; v_gene: TRBV30; j_gene: TRBJ2-3; len: 14; abundance: .; CDR3aa: CAWRPTGFTDTQYF; CDR3nt: TGTGCCTGGAGACCCACCGGGTTCACAGATACGCAGTATTTT
d_gene: .; v_gene: TRBV28; j_gene: TRBJ1-6; len: 18; abundance: once; CDR3aa: CASSPQTHPQAQDSPLHF; CDR3nt: TGTGCCAGCAGTCCACAAACACACCCACAGGCGCAGGATTCACCCCTCCACTTT
d_gene: TRBD1; v_gene: TRBV5-5; j_gene: TRBJ1-5; len: 15; abundance: .; CDR3aa: CASSPRDRGYQPQHF; CDR3nt: TGTGCCAGCAGCCCCCGGGACAGGGGGTATCAGCCCCAGCATTTT
d_gene: .; v_gene: TRBV5-4; j_gene: TRBJ2-3; len: 13; abundance: .; CDR3aa: CASSLAGPDTQYF; CDR3nt: TGTGCCAGCAGCTTGGCCGGTCCAGATACGCAGTATTTT
d_gene: TRBD2; v_gene: TRBV7-2; j_gene: TRBJ2-1; len: 18; abundance: .; CDR3aa: CASSLQAGGPLVLDEQFF; CDR3nt: TGTGCCAGCAGCTTACAAGCGGGGGGGCCGCTTGTCTTGGATGAGCAGTTCTTC
d_gene: TRBD1; v_gene: TRBV28; j_gene: TRBJ1-2; len: 14; abundance: .; CDR3aa: CASSPASDRDGYTF; CDR3nt: TGTGCCAGCAGCCCAGCTTCCGACAGGGATGGCTACACCTTC
d_gene: .; v_gene: TRBV7-8; j_gene: TRBJ1-6; len: 13; abundance: .; CDR3aa: CASRLADPSPLHF; CDR3nt: TGTGCCAGCCGACTCGCCGATCCTTCACCCCTCCACTTT
d_gene: TRBD1; v_gene: TRBV4-3; j_gene: TRBJ1-1; len: 17; abundance: .; CDR3aa: CASSQAPAGTGNTEAFF; CDR3nt: TGCGCCAGCAGCCAAGCCCCGGCCGGGACAGGGAACACTGAAGCTTTCTTT
d_gene: TRBD1; v_gene: TRBV6-1; j_gene: TRBJ2-7; len: 16; abundance: .; CDR3aa: CASSEGRAGGTYEQYF; CDR3nt: TGTGCCAGCAGTGAAGGGCGGGCAGGGGGCACCTACGAGCAGTACTTC
d_gene: TRBD1; v_gene: TRBV6-1; j_gene: TRBJ2-7; len: 14; abundance: .; CDR3aa: CATPTGGSLHEQYF; CDR3nt: TGTGCCACCCCAACAGGGGGCTCCCTCCACGAGCAGTACTTC
d_gene: TRBD2; v_gene: TRBV2; j_gene: TRBJ2-5; len: 14; abundance: .; CDR3aa: CASTYSGRDETQYF; CDR3nt: TGTGCCAGCACATACAGCGGGAGGGACGAGACCCAGTACTTC
d_gene: TRBD1; v_gene: TRBV4-2; j_gene: TRBJ2-7; len: 15; abundance: .; CDR3aa: CASSQQGAVSYEQYF; CDR3nt: TGTGCCAGCAGCCAACAGGGGGCTGTGTCCTACGAGCAGTACTTC
d_gene: .; v_gene: TRBV21-1; j_gene: TRBJ2-7; len: 15; abundance: .; CDR3aa: CASSKVRGHVYEQYF; CDR3nt: TGTGCCAGCAGCAAAGTCAGAGGGCATGTCTACGAGCAGTACTTC
d_gene: TRBD1; v_gene: TRBV7-2; j_gene: TRBJ1-1; len: 14; abundance: .; CDR3aa: CASSVDRGRTEAFF; CDR3nt: TGTGCCAGCAGCGTGGACAGGGGGCGGACTGAAGCTTTCTTT
d_gene: .; v_gene: TRBV5-1; j_gene: TRBJ2-2; len: 14; abundance: .; CDR3aa: CASSRQGNTGELFF; CDR3nt: TGCGCCAGCAGCCGTCAGGGGAACACCGGGGAGCTGTTTTTT
d_gene: TRBD2; v_gene: TRBV6-1; j_gene: TRBJ2-1; len: 13; abundance: .; CDR3aa: CASKIAGGWEQFF; CDR3nt: TGTGCCAGCAAGATAGCGGGGGGTTGGGAGCAGTTCTTC
d_gene: TRBD2; v_gene: TRBV19; j_gene: TRBJ2-7; len: 14; abundance: once; CDR3aa: CASTPGGRPYEQYF; CDR3nt: TGTGCCAGTACCCCGGGGGGGAGACCGTACGAGCAGTACTTC
d_gene: TRBD1; v_gene: TRBV5-1; j_gene: TRBJ2-7; len: 17; abundance: once; CDR3aa: CASSLTLPGQGAYEQYF; CDR3nt: TGCGCCAGCAGCTTGACACTTCCGGGACAGGGGGCTTACGAGCAGTACTTC
d_gene: TRBD2; v_gene: TRBV5-4; j_gene: TRBJ2-7; len: 16; abundance: .; CDR3aa: CASSKKIAGGPSEQYF; CDR3nt: TGTGCCAGCAGCAAAAAAATAGCGGGGGGGCCCAGCGAGCAGTACTTC
d_gene: .; v_gene: TRBV18; j_gene: TRBJ1-1; len: 14; abundance: .; CDR3aa: CASSPGHQNTEAFF; CDR3nt: TGTGCCAGCTCACCGGGACACCAGAACACTGAAGCTTTCTTT
d_gene: .; v_gene: TRBV5-1; j_gene: TRBJ1-2; len: 14; abundance: few; CDR3aa: CASSALQANYGYTF; CDR3nt: TGCGCCAGCAGCGCCTTACAGGCGAACTATGGCTACACCTTC
d_gene: .; v_gene: TRBV2; j_gene: TRBJ2-3; len: 14; abundance: few; CDR3aa: CAIAGTSAGNTQYF; CDR3nt: TGTGCCATAGCCGGGACTTCGGCTGGGAATACGCAGTATTTT
d_gene: .; v_gene: TRBV6-5; j_gene: TRBJ1-1; len: 13; abundance: few; CDR3aa: CASSPTQRGAAFF; CDR3nt: TGTGCCAGCAGTCCCACGCAACGGGGAGCAGCTTTCTTT
d_gene: TRBD2; v_gene: TRBV7-9; j_gene: TRBJ2-2; len: 15; abundance: .; CDR3aa: CASSFLAGVSGELFF; CDR3nt: TGTGCCAGCAGCTTCCTAGCGGGAGTGTCCGGGGAGCTGTTTTTT
d_gene: TRBD2; v_gene: TRBV5-1; j_gene: TRBJ2-3; len: 18; abundance: few; CDR3aa: CASSLEGTSGGVTDTQYF; CDR3nt: TGCGCCAGCAGCTTGGAGGGGACTAGCGGGGGGGTTACAGATACGCAGTATTTT
d_gene: TRBD2; v_gene: TRBV9; j_gene: TRBJ2-2; len: 16; abundance: few; CDR3aa: CASSAGTSGGMGELFF; CDR3nt: TGTGCCAGCAGCGCTGGTACTAGCGGGGGAATGGGGGAGCTGTTTTTT
d_gene: .; v_gene: TRBV18; j_gene: TRBJ2-4; len: 15; abundance: few; CDR3aa: CASSPQWGRSDIQYF; CDR3nt: TGTGCCAGCTCACCACAATGGGGGCGGTCGGACATTCAGTACTTC
d_gene: .; v_gene: TRBV6-5; j_gene: TRBJ2-7; len: 15; abundance: few; CDR3aa: CASSLARGMGYEQYF; CDR3nt: TGTGCCAGCAGCTTGGCGCGCGGGATGGGTTACGAGCAGTACTTC
d_gene: TRBD1; v_gene: TRBV30; j_gene: TRBJ2-1; len: 12; abundance: .; CDR3aa: CAWSVQTGVKFF; CDR3nt: TGTGCCTGGAGTGTTCAGACAGGGGTCAAGTTCTTC
d_gene: .; v_gene: TRBV2; j_gene: TRBJ1-1; len: 15; abundance: few; CDR3aa: CASSPGGVPNTEAFF; CDR3nt: TGTGCCAGCTCTCCGGGGGGCGTTCCGAACACTGAAGCTTTCTTT
d_gene: TRBD1; v_gene: TRBV6-1; j_gene: TRBJ2-2; len: 14; abundance: .; CDR3aa: CASSEKQGPGELFF; CDR3nt: TGTGCCAGCAGTGAGAAACAGGGGCCCGGGGAGCTGTTTTTT
d_gene: .; v_gene: TRBV5-1; j_gene: TRBJ2-7; len: 14; abundance: .; CDR3aa: CASSLMEGSYEQYF; CDR3nt: TGCGCCAGCAGCTTAATGGAGGGGTCCTACGAGCAGTACTTC
d_gene: .; v_gene: TRBV5-1; j_gene: TRBJ1-1; len: 14; abundance: .; CDR3aa: CASSPGTWNTEAFF; CDR3nt: TGCGCCAGCAGCCCCGGGACATGGAACACTGAAGCTTTCTTT
d_gene: TRBD1; v_gene: TRBV29-1; j_gene: TRBJ2-5; len: 13; abundance: .; CDR3aa: CSVNRDRVETQYF; CDR3nt: TGCAGCGTTAACCGGGACAGGGTGGAGACCCAGTACTTC